These T cell receptor beta chains were read from a single sample in a study of response to subunit inactivated influenza vaccine. TCRdb redid the calling of the RT-PCR reads with MiXCR, one entry per CDR3 protein. Found here are about 480,000 distinct CDR3 sequences, 11% of them singletons; the top ten hold about 12%. The sample consisted of PBMCs from blood, taken around seven weeks after vaccination. The receptors shown here come from a man between 50 and 59 years old who received an inactivated influenza vaccine. Each CDR3 is given with its conserved first and last residue. Fields, in order: V gene, J gene, CDR3 protein.

TRBV4-1	TRBJ2-3	CASSLLAGTGPDTQYF
TRBV7-9	TRBJ1-2	CASSPDAILGYGYTF
TRBV9	TRBJ2-7	CASSSTGGAYPYEQYF
TRBV18	TRBJ2-5	CASSPRGQGLGTQYF
TRBV9	TRBJ2-1	CASSLGPSNEQFF
TRBV11-2	TRBJ2-6	CASSLVEVGFSSGANVLTF
TRBV12-3/TRBV12-4	TRBJ2-3	CASSPGQGLTDTQYF
TRBV3-1	TRBJ2-7	CASSQVGESYEQYF
TRBV28	TRBJ2-3	CASCGPNTDTQYF
TRBV29-1	TRBJ2-7	CSAASVSYEQYF
TRBV7-2	TRBJ2-3	CASSFGSGGAADTQYF
TRBV5-1	TRBJ2-2	CASSPGTLNTGELFF
TRBV12-3/TRBV12-4	TRBJ1-5	CASSRGQGAGQPQHF
TRBV5-1	TRBJ2-5	CASSPGTASETQYF
TRBV7-3	TRBJ2-7	CASSSSTGGEQYF
TRBV18	TRBJ2-1	CASSPRYGTGSSYNEQFF
TRBV7-9	TRBJ1-6	CASSLDGQNNSPLHF
TRBV6-1	TRBJ2-7	CASRLSGRYEQYF
TRBV20-1	TRBJ2-1	CSARGGISYNEQFF
TRBV15	TRBJ2-7	CATSSSRGPYEQYF
TRBV9	TRBJ1-5	CASSADTNQPQHF
TRBV5-5	TRBJ1-1	CASSLAPGGVTEAFF
TRBV20-1	TRBJ2-1	CSARGDRGQNEQFF
TRBV7-8	TRBJ2-1	CASSLKRGQRYNEQFF
TRBV5-1	TRBJ2-5	CASSISGTRETQYF
TRBV18	TRBJ2-7	CASSPGDRREEQYF
TRBV28	TRBJ1-5	CASTLGSNQPQHF
TRBV7-9	TRBJ2-1	CASSLAIGTSFGGEQFF
TRBV20-1	TRBJ2-1	CSARDHTLVKDNEQFF
TRBV12-3/TRBV12-4	TRBJ2-1	CASRGTGTSDFF
TRBV27	TRBJ2-4	CASSWSVLAKNIQYF
TRBV20-1	TRBJ2-3	CSANLAGRTDTQYF
TRBV20-1	TRBJ2-7	CSAPILQLGAEQYF
TRBV7-8	TRBJ2-1	CASSPEHRTARGFF
TRBV12-3/TRBV12-4	TRBJ1-6	CASSFYGNSPLHF
TRBV29-1	TRBJ1-1	CSVEVGMGVAFF
TRBV6-5	TRBJ2-7	CASSYSIQGTQYYYEQYF